The TCR beta chain under discussion was sequenced for a study of T cell changes during pregnancy in multiple sclerosis. To note about this clone: The junction differs from germline at one of its ends, possibly a read error.

TCRdb keeps only in-frame clones here, not all; method: immunoSEQ multiplex PCR. This repertoire shows around 59,000 clones, roughly 93% found once; its top ten account for approximately 3.5%. The germline CDR1 and CDR2 sequences are MNHEY and SMNVEV (reference sequence). The CDR3 runs to 16 residues. Here the sequenced sample was CD8+ T cells from peripheral blood mononuclear cells, taken in the second trimester of pregnancy. The chain combines TRBV27 with TRBJ1-6; no firm D call. This TCR was sampled from a female donor with multiple sclerosis, enrolled in a pregnancy study. This CDR3 is CASSLSEASRPSSLHF. CDR3 nucleotides: TGTGCCAGCAGTTTATCGGAGGCCTCCCGACCTTCATCCCTCCACTTT.